These T cell receptor beta chains were read from a single sample in a study of technical replicates of blood from a handful of donors. TCRdb keeps only in-frame clones here, not all; method: immunoSEQ multiplex PCR. This sample carries roughly 62,000 clones, 85% to 95% of them seen once, and the ten largest clones take around 3%. Input material: PBMCs. These receptor sequences come from a human donor in good health. Some clones in this sample may be carry-over from other donors' samples. Each CDR3 is given with its conserved first and last residue. D genes are given only for firm matches. For some rows the clone size is stated as once, few or many, or as a class when expanded; others skip it.

.	TRBV6-5	.	TRBJ2-1	TGTGCCAGCAGTTACTCGGGGCAGGGGAACAATGAGCAGTTCTTC	CASSYSGQGNNEQFF
.	TRBV11-3	.	TRBJ2-3	TGTGCCAGCAGCTTAAACATTGGACACAAGGGGACAGATACGCAGTATTTT	CASSLNIGHKGTDTQYF
TRBD1	TRBV4-2	.	TRBJ2-5	TGTGCCAGCAGCCAGGAGACAGGGGGCTTGTCGGAGACCCAGTACTTC	CASSQETGGLSETQYF
TRBD2	TRBV18	.	TRBJ2-7	TGTGCCAGCTCACTCACCGGGACTAGCGGAACCTACGAGCAGTACTTC	CASSLTGTSGTYEQYF
TRBD1	TRBV13	.	TRBJ2-1	TGTGCCAGCAGCCCCGGGACAGGGACCTACAATGAGCAGTTCTTC	CASSPGTGTYNEQFF
TRBD1	TRBV7-7	.	TRBJ2-1	TGTGCCAGCAGCTCAGGACAGGGGGTTCCTGAGCAGTTCTTC	CASSSGQGVPEQFF
.	TRBV5-1	few	TRBJ2-2	TGCGCCAGCAGCTTGGGACCCAGGGCCACCGGGGAGCTGTTTTTT	CASSLGPRATGELFF
.	TRBV10-2	.	TRBJ2-3	TGCGCCAGTGGAGAGGGTGATACGCAGTATTTT	CASGEGDTQYF
.	TRBV7-2	.	TRBJ2-1	TGTGCCAGCAGCCTACCTCCTCTGAATGAGCAGTTCTTC	CASSLPPLNEQFF
.	TRBV4-1	.	TRBJ1-2	TGCGCCAGCAGCCAAGATAGGAACAGGAACTATGGCTACACCTTC	CASSQDRNRNYGYTF
.	TRBV18	.	TRBJ2-7	TGTGCCAGCTCCCACCGGGACTCAACCTACGAGCAGTACTTC	CASSHRDSTYEQYF
TRBD2	TRBV4-3	once	TRBJ2-7	TGCGCCAGCAGCCAGTTGGTTGCTAGCGGGAGTTTCTACGAGCAGTACTTC	CASSQLVASGSFYEQYF
.	TRBV6-1	.	TRBJ1-5	TGTGCCAGCAGTGACTGGATGGCAGGGAATCAGCCCCAGCATTTT	CASSDWMAGNQPQHF
.	TRBV6-5	.	TRBJ2-2	TGTGCCAGCAGCCACACAGGGACCACCGGGGAGCTGTTTTTT	CASSHTGTTGELFF
TRBD1	TRBV5-6	.	TRBJ1-2	TGTGCCAGCAGCTCGGGGACAGGGACAGTCTATGGCTACACCTTC	CASSSGTGTVYGYTF
TRBD1	TRBV4-3	.	TRBJ2-2	TGCGCCAGCAGCCACGGGACAGGGACCGGGGAGCTGTTTTTT	CASSHGTGTGELFF
TRBD2	TRBV5-1	once	TRBJ2-3	TGCGCCAGCAGCTGGGGGACTAGCAGCACAGATACGCAGTATTTT	CASSWGTSSTDTQYF
.	TRBV5-6	.	TRBJ1-6	TGTGCCAGCAGCCGCCTCTCGACGGAGAATTCACCCCTCCACTTT	CASSRLSTENSPLHF
.	TRBV18	.	TRBJ2-7	TGTGCCAGCTCACAAACGACAGGTGGAATCCACGAGCAGTACTTC	CASSQTTGGIHEQYF
TRBD1	TRBV11-2	.	TRBJ1-1	TGTGCCAGCAGCATGACAGGGTGGACTGAAGCTTTCTTT	CASSMTGWTEAFF
TRBD1	TRBV7-9	.	TRBJ1-1	TGTGCCAGCAGCTTATCGACAGGGGGGGGTACTGAAGCTTTCTTT	CASSLSTGGGTEAFF
TRBD1	TRBV4-2	.	TRBJ1-6	TGTGCCAGCAGCCAATCCGGGACAGCCAATTCACCCCTCCACTTT	CASSQSGTANSPLHF
.	TRBV7-9	.	TRBJ2-6	TGTGCCAGCAGCCGAAGAAGCGCAGCCAGCTACTCTGGGGCCAACGTCCTGACTTTC	CASSRRSAASYSGANVLTF
.	TRBV5-1	.	TRBJ1-2	TGCGCCAGCAGCCCGAGAGCTAACTATGGCTACACCTTC	CASSPRANYGYTF
.	TRBV2	.	TRBJ2-2	TGTGCCAGCAGTGAAGCGGCGGGCCGTACCGGGGAGCTGTTTTTT	CASSEAAGRTGELFF
TRBD1	TRBV25-1	.	TRBJ1-3	TGTGCCAGCAGCCAAACAGGGGATGGAAACACCATATATTTT	CASSQTGDGNTIYF
.	TRBV6-5	.	TRBJ1-2	TGTGCCAGCAGTTATTATAGCCTTAACTATGGCTACACCTTC	CASSYYSLNYGYTF
TRBD1	TRBV7-9	.	TRBJ1-2	TGTGCCAGCAGCTTAGGAGCTGGACAGGTAGACTACTATGGCTACACCTTC	CASSLGAGQVDYYGYTF
.	TRBV19	.	TRBJ1-6	TGTGCCAGTAGTATAGATCTCACGAGCAACCTCCACTTT	CASSIDLTSNLHF
TRBD1	TRBV11-1	.	TRBJ2-1	TGTGCCAGCGGATTCCGACAGGGCTACAATGAGCAGTTCTTC	CASGFRQGYNEQFF
.	TRBV7-2	.	TRBJ1-5	TGTGCCAGCAGCTCCCGGGGGGGCCCCGGACAGAGCAATCAGCCCCAGCATTTT	CASSSRGGPGQSNQPQHF
.	TRBV30	.	TRBJ1-5	TGTGCCTGGAGTCCAGGTTTGGGGGGACATCAGCCCCAGCATTTT	CAWSPGLGGHQPQHF
.	TRBV10-3	.	TRBJ2-3	TGTGCCATCAAAGGACAGTCTCCAGATACGCAGTATTTT	CAIKGQSPDTQYF
TRBD1	TRBV27	once	TRBJ1-2	TGTGCCAGCAGAGGACAGGGGCCTAACTATGGCTACACCTTC	CASRGQGPNYGYTF
.	TRBV6-5	once	TRBJ1-4	TGTGCCAGCAGTTACTCGTTGCGGGGGACTAATGAAAAACTGTTTTTT	CASSYSLRGTNEKLFF
TRBD2	TRBV27	once	TRBJ2-2	TGTGCCAGCAGTTTTGGACTAGCGGGGGTCACCGGGGAGCTGTTTTTT	CASSFGLAGVTGELFF
.	TRBV10-1	.	TRBJ2-7	TGCGCCAGCCCTGTTTGGGGGCTTGAGCAGTACTTC	CASPVWGLEQYF
TRBD1	TRBV5-1	.	TRBJ1-2	TGCGCCAGCAGCTTGGGGCAGGGGGCTAACTATGGCTACACCTTC	CASSLGQGANYGYTF
.	TRBV5-1	.	TRBJ2-2	TGCGCCAGCAGCTTCGGAGGGCGGAGCGCGAACACCGGGGAGCTGTTTTTT	CASSFGGRSANTGELFF
TRBD1	TRBV11-2	.	TRBJ2-2	TGTGCCAGCAGCTTCGGACAGGTGATGAACACCGGGGAGCTGTTTTTT	CASSFGQVMNTGELFF